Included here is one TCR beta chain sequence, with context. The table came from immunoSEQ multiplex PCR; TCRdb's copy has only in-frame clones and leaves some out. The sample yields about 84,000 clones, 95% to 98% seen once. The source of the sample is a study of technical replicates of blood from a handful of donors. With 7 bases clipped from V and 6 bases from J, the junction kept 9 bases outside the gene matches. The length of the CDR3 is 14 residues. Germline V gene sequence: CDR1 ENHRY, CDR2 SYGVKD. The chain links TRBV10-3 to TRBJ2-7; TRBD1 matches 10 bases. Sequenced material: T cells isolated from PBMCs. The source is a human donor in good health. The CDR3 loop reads CAIKERDRGTEQYF. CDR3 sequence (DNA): TGTGCCATCAAAGAGAGGGACAGGGGAACCGAGCAGTACTTC.